This TCR beta chain derives from a study of T-cell reconstitution after alpha-beta-depleted transplantation in children. The authors prepared the TCRbeta library with unique molecular identifiers. MiXCR, run by TCRdb on the PCR reads, gives a single entry per CDR3 protein. The table lists roughly 100,000 distinct CDR3 sequences, 6% to 9% of them singletons. This clonotype was counted at least ten times. CDR3 size: 13 residues. The ends were cut back, 7 bases at V and 4 bases at J, with 13 bases in the middle. Per germline, CDR1 LGHDT and CDR2 YNNKEL (reference sequence). The starting material was PBMCs, obtained before TCRalphabeta/CD19-depleted stem cell transplant. The sequence came from a boy younger than 10 with acute lymphoblastic leukemia, due to receive a stem cell transplant. This sequence joins TRBV3-1 and TRBJ1-2, with D possibly TRBD1 on 5 matching bases. CDR3 sequence reads: CASTRMGGYGYTF. CDR3 nucleotides: TGTGCCAGCACCCGAATGGGGGGCTATGGCTACACCTTC.